This T cell receptor beta chain was captured by sequencing in a study of T-cell memory formation after mild COVID-19. Study findings and constraints: Nothing showed for sure that second-wave clones peaking on day 37 were SARS-CoV-2 specific. Largely, contracting CD4+ clones fell within CM and EM, and contracting CD8+ clones within EMRA.

The CDR3 consists of 10 residues. Trimming removed 9 bases at V and 4 bases at J, with 5 bases between. Per germline, CDR1 KGHDR and CDR2 SFDVKD. A few counts support this clonotype. The antigen is unknown. Using its own MiXCR run on the 5' RACE reads, TCRdb lists one record per CDR3 protein. This sample has under 300,000 distinct CDR3 sequences, with approximately 7.6% found just once. The sequence was collected from a man aged 18 to 29 who had mild COVID-19 (a few samples of this study predate the infection). Cell type and time point are not known. The specimen was PBMCs or a T cell subset sorted from them (not recorded which). This chain links TRBV24-1 with TRBJ1-2; D gene unclear. CDR3 coding DNA: TGTGCCACCCCTCCCTATGGCTACACCTTC. Translation gives CATPPYGYTF.